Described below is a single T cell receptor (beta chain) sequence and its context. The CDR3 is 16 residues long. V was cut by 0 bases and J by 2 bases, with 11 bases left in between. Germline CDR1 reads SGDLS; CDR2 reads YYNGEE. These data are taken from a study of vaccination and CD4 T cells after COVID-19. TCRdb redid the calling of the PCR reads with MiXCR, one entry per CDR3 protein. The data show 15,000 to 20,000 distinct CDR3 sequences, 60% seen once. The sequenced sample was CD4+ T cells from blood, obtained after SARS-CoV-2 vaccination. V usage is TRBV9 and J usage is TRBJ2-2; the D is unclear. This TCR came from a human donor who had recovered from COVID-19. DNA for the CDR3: TGTGCCAGCAGCGTAGTAATAGGCTCAAACACCGGGGAGCTGTTTTTT. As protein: CASSVVIGSNTGELFF.